This T cell receptor beta chain originates from a study of cytomegalovirus exposure and HLA in healthy donors. The CDR3 is made up of 13 amino acids. V lost 4 bases, J lost 0 bases, and 5 bases lay in between. Germline V gives CDR1 SEHNR, CDR2 FQNEAQ (reference sequence). Notes on this clone: Its antigen is unidentified.

Study-wide results and limits: Evidence from a later analysis indicated that most CMV-associated TCR beta chains looked HLA-restricted.

This PCR relied on a set of 60 Vbeta primers and 13 Jbeta primers. This table comes from immunoSEQ multiplex PCR, and its TCRdb copy is limited to in-frame clones, with some not included. The table has 280,000 or so clones, around 90% seen once. The chain employs TRBV7-9 and TRBJ2-3; unclear D gene. Material: PBMCs. The receptor was derived from a woman in her late teens or twenties in good health and CMV-seronegative. This chain's CDR3 is CASSYKSTDTQYF. CDR3 DNA sequence: TGTGCCAGCAGCTACAAGAGCACAGATACGCAGTATTTT.